This T cell receptor beta chain originates from a study of human T cells and chemical hapten exposure. Unmatched junction bases numbered 9, after V lost 6 bases and J lost 3 bases. There are 15 residues in the CDR3. Germline V gene data show CDR1 as SQVTM and CDR2 as ANQGSEA. Time point given: patch test 3, about 24 weeks after DPC sensitization. Treatment here: therapeutic diphenylcyclopropenone sensitization with weekly scalp DPC. This clonotype was detected only a few times. The library attached unique molecular identifiers to individual cDNA molecules. TCRdb called the RACE reads again in MiXCR, with one record for every CDR3 protein. This sample has about 82,000 distinct CDR3 sequences, with roughly 13% found just once.

V usage is TRBV29-1 and J usage is TRBJ1-5, with TRBD1 identical over 9 bases. Source: whole blood, taken in connection with sensitization to the hapten diphenylcyclopropenone (DPC). The receptor was derived from a woman in her fifties or sixties with alopecia areata. Some clones in this sample may be carry-over from other donors' samples. DNA of the CDR3: TGCAGCGTCTCGAGGGGGACAGGGATCAATCAGCCCCAGCATTTT. This translates into CSVSRGTGINQPQHF.